The 27 T cell receptor beta chains in this list originate from one sample, sequenced in a study of a mutant IDH1 vaccine in newly diagnosed glioma. Sample time point: week 23, last vaccination. Every vaccine dose comprised 300 ug of mutant IDH1 20-mer peptide plus topical imiquimod. Sequenced by immunoSEQ multiplex PCR; TCRdb stores in-frame clones only, minus some. Of tens of thousands of clones listed, 91% were seen once; the top ten hold roughly 3.9%. These TCRs are of unknown antigen specificity. Material: PBMCs, obtained from a glioma patient whose treatment included an IDH1 peptide vaccine. These receptors all come from a man aged 50 to 60 with glioma.

On this clone: A much larger clone lies one base from this, so it may be a read error. At the DNA level, this CDR3 is encoded by other sequences in the same sample as well. J is TRBJ1-3 and V is TRBV20-1; D not resolved. This CDR3 spans 11 amino acids. Trimming pared 6 bases from V and 1 base from J, leaving 4 bases between. CDR1 and CDR2 from the germline V gene are DFQATT and SNEGSKA (reference sequence). CDR3 region: CSALSGNTIYF. The DNA of the CDR3 is TGCAGTGCCCTGTCTGGAAACACCATATATTTT.

The chain is built from TRBV9 and TRBJ2-6, with unresolved D. The CDR3 covers 14 residues. CDR1 is SGDLS and CDR2 is YYNGEE in the germline V gene. V was clipped by 5 bases and J by 4 bases, with 10 bases between them. CDR3 amino acids: CASSGVRGANVLTF. In nucleotides, the CDR3 is TGTGCCAGCAGTGGGGTCCGCGGGGCCAACGTCCTGACTTTC.

The V and J genes are TRBV9 and TRBJ2-4; 8 bases map to TRBD1. The germline V gene encodes CDR1 SGDLS and CDR2 YYNGEE. This CDR3 spans 14 amino acids. The V and J ends lost 2 bases and 9 bases, in that order; junction bases with no gene match: 7. CDR3 in DNA: TGTGCCAGCAGCGTCGGGGGACAGGATGGCATTCAGTACTTC. This translates into CASSVGGQDGIQYF.

The CDR3 sequence is CASSVGGTKGQPQHF. The CDR3 nucleotides are TGTGCCAGCAGCGTAGGGGGGACTAAGGGTCAGCCCCAGCATTTT. The chain links TRBV9 to TRBJ1-5, with D perhaps matching TRBD1 (5 bases). V was trimmed by 0 bases and J by 6 bases, leaving 13 bases between them. CDR3 length equals 15 residues. Germline CDR1 reads SGDLS; CDR2 reads YYNGEE.

V is TRBV11-2 and J is TRBJ2-7; 7 positions match TRBD2. V shed 4 bases and J 7 bases; nucleotides not matched to a gene: 10. The CDR3 loop spans 14 amino acids. The germline gives CDR1 SGHAT, CDR2 FQNNGV. The CDR3 sequence: CASSSPGGAKEQYF. CDR3 coding DNA: TGTGCCAGCAGCTCTCCGGGGGGTGCGAAAGAGCAGTACTTC.

The V and J genes are TRBV5-4 and TRBJ1-2; D is unresolved. This CDR3 is built from 12 residues. Between the trimmed V and J ends, which lost 4 bases and 0 bases, there was a span of 4 bases. The germline V gene has CDR1 SGHNT and CDR2 YYREEE (reference sequence). CDR3 DNA: TGTGCCAGCAGCCCCTCTAACTATGGCTACACCTTC. Its translation: CASSPSNYGYTF. Looking up the rest from reference TRBV5-4 and TRBJ1-2 gives the full variable domain: ETGVTQSPTHLIKTRGQQVTLRCSSQSGHNTVSWYQQALGQGPQFIFQYYREEENGRGNFPPRFSGLQFPNYSSELNVNALELDDSALYLCASSPSNYGYTFGSGTRLTVV.

The chain recombines TRBV7-8 with TRBJ2-7; a possible D gene is TRBD2 (5 bases). The CDR3 has 14 residues. Trimming removed 3 bases at V and 0 bases at J, with 9 bases between. Germline assignment: CDR1 SGHVS and CDR2 FQNEAQ. CDR3 bases: TGTGCCAGCAGCTTTCAGCGGAGCTCCTACGAGCAGTACTTC. This encodes CASSFQRSSYEQYF.

This clone was counted once. J is TRBJ1-4 and V is TRBV4-1; D unclear. Trimming took off 2 bases at V and 8 bases at J, with 6 bases between the two ends. Germline-derived CDR1 and CDR2 are MGHRA and YSYEKL. The CDR3 has 12 residues. This CDR3 is CASSQPAEKLFF. The CDR3 DNA follows: TGCGCCAGCAGCCAACCAGCCGAAAAACTGTTTTTT.

The chain recombines TRBV10-3 with TRBJ1-6; 8 bases match TRBD1. CDR1 and CDR2 from the germline V gene are ENHRY and SYGVKD. This CDR3 contains 14 residues. The trim removed 8 bases at V and 7 bases at J, leaving 7 bases unmatched. In DNA form, the CDR3 reads TGTGCCATCGCAGGGGGCGATGGCAATTCACCCCTCCACTTT. Amino acids: CAIAGGDGNSPLHF.

The chain joins TRBV18 to TRBJ1-1; 10 bases are shared with TRBD1. After removal of 3 bases from V and 3 bases from J, the junction contained 4 bases not matched to a gene. There are 15 residues in the CDR3. Germline CDR1 and CDR2: KGHSH and LQKENI. DNA for the CDR3: TGTGCCAGCTCACCGGGACAGGGGAGATACACTGAAGCTTTCTTT. This gives the protein CASSPGQGRYTEAFF.

This chain connects TRBV9 to TRBJ2-3; D may be TRBD1 (5 bases). The germline V gene has CDR1 SGDLS and CDR2 YYNGEE. This CDR3 has 13 amino acids. Deletions cut 1 base from V and 5 bases from J, with 8 bases between. For the CDR3, the DNA is TGTGCCAGCAGCGTACATAGGGGAGATACGCAGTATTTT. As protein: CASSVHRGDTQYF. Using reference TRBV9 and TRBJ2-3 for the parts outside the CDR3, the full variable domain is DSGVTQTPKHLITATGQRVTLRCSPRSGDLSVYWYQQSLDQGLQFLIQYYNGEERAKGNILERFSAQQFPDLHSELNLSSLELGDSALYFCASSVHRGDTQYFGPGTRLTVL.

The chain joins TRBV2 to TRBJ1-5; 8 bases are a match to TRBD1. CDR1 SNHLY and CDR2 FYNNEI come from the germline V gene. V was pared by 3 bases and J by 1 base, with 2 bases of the junction left unmatched. The CDR3 runs to 15 residues. CDR3 amino acids: CASSDRGLSNQPQHF. The CDR3 coding sequence is TGTGCCAGCAGTGACAGGGGGCTCAGCAATCAGCCCCAGCATTTT.

V gene TRBV13 combines with J gene TRBJ1-2, with 12 bases lining up with TRBD1. CDR3 length equals 15 residues. V shed 5 bases and J 6 bases; nucleotides not matched to a gene: 7. The germline V gene has CDR1 PRHDT and CDR2 FYEKMQ (reference sequence). The CDR3 region has the DNA TGTGCCAGCAGCCAGGGACAGGGGGCGAAGGATGGCTACACCTTC. The encoded protein is CASSQGQGAKDGYTF.

This sequence joins TRBV6-5 and TRBJ2-4; D perhaps matches TRBD1 (6 bases). The CDR3 is made up of 15 amino acids. The germline V and J ends were trimmed by 6 bases and 0 bases, with 12 bases remaining between them. Germline-derived CDR1 and CDR2 are MNHEY and SVGAGI. CDR3 residues: CASRAGVLAKNIQYF. DNA for the CDR3: TGTGCCAGCAGGGCAGGGGTACTAGCCAAAAACATTCAGTACTTC.

In this sample, this clone turned up a few times. The genes are TRBV6-4 and TRBJ2-2; TRBD2 agrees at 9 bases. With 2 bases clipped from V and 5 bases from J, the junction kept 0 bases outside the gene matches. Looked up from germline, CDR1 is MRHNA and CDR2 is SNTAGT. This CDR3 has 14 amino acids. The CDR3 DNA is TGTGCCAGCAGTGACGGACTAGCGACCGGGGAGCTGTTTTTT. Translated, it gives CASSDGLATGELFF.

The chain links TRBV4-1 to TRBJ2-1; no firm D call. Germline V gene data show CDR1 as MGHRA and CDR2 as YSYEKL. CDR3 length equals 15 residues. Trimming removed 4 bases at V and 5 bases at J, with 15 bases between. This chain's CDR3 is CASSLTWSSDNEQFF. The DNA for the CDR3 is TGCGCCAGCAGCCTGACTTGGTCGAGCGACAATGAGCAGTTCTTC.

This clone appeared a single time. The V call is TRBV11-1, the J call TRBJ2-1; D gene unclear. Per germline, CDR1 SGHAT and CDR2 FQDESV (reference sequence). The ends were cut back, 0 bases at V and 4 bases at J, with 4 bases in the middle. There are 13 residues in the CDR3. The CDR3 DNA reads TGTGCCAGCAGCTTAGCTAGGTACAATGAGCAGTTCTTC. Residues: CASSLARYNEQFF.

This clone was counted once. The rearrangement links TRBV15 to TRBJ2-7, with 11 bases matching TRBD2. Germline V gene data show CDR1 as LNHNV and CDR2 as YYDKDF (reference sequence). The ends lost 2 bases at V and 1 base at J; junction bases unmatched: 4. The CDR3 runs 16 residues. CDR3 nucleotide sequence: TGTGCCACCAGCAGAAACCTAGCGGGAGGTTCCTACGAGCAGTACTTC. Its translation is CATSRNLAGGSYEQYF.

The chain combines TRBV6-5 with TRBJ2-3; the D is unclear. Germline V gene data show CDR1 as MNHEY and CDR2 as SVGAGI. Trimming stripped 6 bases from V and 1 base from J, with 8 bases between. The CDR3 has 13 amino acids. DNA of the CDR3: TGTGCCAGCAGCCGAAAGGGCACAGATACGCAGTATTTT. Translation gives CASSRKGTDTQYF.

The chain is built from TRBV5-6 and TRBJ2-7; 7 bases align to TRBD1. The CDR3 spans 13 residues. Germline trimming cut 1 base from V and 6 bases from J; bases unmatched to any gene: 4. Germline CDR1 is SGHDT and CDR2 is YYEEEE. DNA of the CDR3: TGTGCCAGCAGCTTGAAGGGGGCGAGCGAGCAGTACTTC. Protein: CASSLKGASEQYF.

J is TRBJ2-2 and V is TRBV30; the D is unclear. Germline loops: CDR1 GTSNPN, CDR2 SVGIG (reference sequence). This CDR3 has 14 residues. V lost 2 bases and J lost 5, with 12 bases in between. The DNA for the CDR3 is TGTGCCTGGAGTCCATTGATGGTGACCGGGGAGCTGTTTTTT. Translating it yields CAWSPLMVTGELFF.

This chain joins TRBV10-3 and TRBJ2-3, with 9 bases lining up with TRBD2. V dropped 3 bases and J dropped 0; count of bases not matched to a gene: 4. This CDR3 spans 16 amino acids. Per the germline V gene, CDR1 is ENHRY and CDR2 is SYGVKD. CDR3 DNA sequence: TGTGCCATCAGTGATAGTAGCGGGAGAAGCACAGATACGCAGTATTTT. Translation: CAISDSSGRSTDTQYF.

The chain recombines TRBV15 with TRBJ1-4, with 11 bases that match TRBD1. CDR3 size: 14 residues. V shed 3 bases, J shed 8 bases, and the junction held 2 bases outside the gene matches. Germline CDR1 is LNHNV and CDR2 is YYDKDF (reference sequence). In DNA form, the CDR3 reads TGTGCCACCAGCAGCCGGGACAGGGGGGAAAAACTGTTTTTT. Its protein is CATSSRDRGEKLFF. Full variable domain (rest looked up from reference TRBV15 and TRBJ1-4): DAMVIQNPRYQVTQFGKPVTLSCSQTLNHNVMYWYQQKSSQAPKLLFHYYDKDFNNEADTPDNFQSRRPNTSFCFLDIRSPGLGDTAMYLCATSSRDRGEKLFFGSGTQLSVL.

This chain links TRBV21-1 with TRBJ2-4; TRBD1, the table's D call, was not compared with the DNA. TRBV21-1 is deemed a pseudogene. CDR3 length: 16 residues. The CDR3 coding sequence is TGTGCCAGCAGCAAAGGGGCCAGGGGCTGTAAGGACATTCAGTACTTC. Its translation: CASSKGARGCKDIQYF.

This clone showed up just a few times. The junction departs from germline at one end; a sequencing error may be responsible. The chain has TRBV10-2 and TRBJ1-1, with D perhaps matching TRBD1 (5 bases). This CDR3 region has 13 residues. Germline CDR1 WSHSY, CDR2 SAAADI. The DNA of the CDR3 is TGCGCCAGCCGTGAGAGGGGCCCGGATGAAGCTTTCTTT. Translated, it gives CASRERGPDEAFF.

The V call is TRBV9, the J call TRBJ2-1; TRBD2 might be the D (5 bases). Germline-derived CDR1 and CDR2 are SGDLS and YYNGEE. This CDR3 is 15 amino acids long. V shed 0 bases and J shed 1 base, with 8 bases lying between them. The CDR3 region is CASSVGRLSYNEQFF. In nucleotides, the CDR3 is TGTGCCAGCAGCGTAGGGAGGCTGTCCTACAATGAGCAGTTCTTC.

V usage is TRBV9 and J usage is TRBJ1-6, with D uncertain. V lost 0 bases, J lost 11 bases, and 12 bases lay in between. The CDR3 is made up of 14 amino acids. Germline CDR1 SGDLS, CDR2 YYNGEE. In nucleotides, the CDR3 is TGTGCCAGCAGCGTAGGCCTAGGTGAGGCACCCCTCCACTTT. This translates into CASSVGLGEAPLHF.